The rows below give T cell receptor beta chains drawn from one sample of a study of T cell responses to AZD1222 COVID-19 vaccine. Some clones are missing from TCRdb's copy, which holds only in-frame ones; the method was immunoSEQ multiplex PCR. Of 100,000 or so clones listed, 82% were seen once; the top ten hold approximately 5%. Specimen: peripheral blood, collected on day 0 of AZD1222 vaccination. The receptors were gathered from an adult in good health. The CDR3 runs from the conserved cysteine through the conserved F or W. Fields, in order: V gene, clone size, J gene, D gene, CDR3 DNA, CDR3 protein. D genes are given only for firm matches. The size field is filled for only some rows; it gives once, few, many or a size class.

V gene: TRBV19; clone size: .; J gene: TRBJ1-2; D gene: TRBD1; CDR3 DNA: TGTGCCAGTAGTATTTCGGGACAGGGAGGCTATGGCTACACCTTC; CDR3 protein: CASSISGQGGYGYTF
V gene: TRBV19; clone size: .; J gene: TRBJ2-7; D gene: TRBD1; CDR3 DNA: TGTGCCAGTAGTGCGCCCTCACGACAGGGGTCTTCCTACGAGCAGTACTTC; CDR3 protein: CASSAPSRQGSSYEQYF
V gene: TRBV6-5; clone size: .; J gene: TRBJ1-2; D gene: .; CDR3 DNA: TGTGCCAGCAGCCGTCCCGGGCGGGGCTATGGCTACACCTTC; CDR3 protein: CASSRPGRGYGYTF
V gene: TRBV7-9; clone size: .; J gene: TRBJ1-1; D gene: TRBD1; CDR3 DNA: TGTGCCAGCAGCCCCCAGGGGGCCGTCACTGAAGCTTTCTTT; CDR3 protein: CASSPQGAVTEAFF
V gene: TRBV19; clone size: .; J gene: TRBJ2-1; D gene: .; CDR3 DNA: TGTGCCAGTAGTATCCAAGGGGCAGTCAATGAGCAGTTCTTC; CDR3 protein: CASSIQGAVNEQFF
V gene: TRBV9; clone size: .; J gene: TRBJ1-1; D gene: .; CDR3 DNA: TGTGCCAGCAGCGTAGTCGGAGTTAACACTGAAGCTTTCTTT; CDR3 protein: CASSVVGVNTEAFF
V gene: TRBV4-2; clone size: .; J gene: TRBJ2-1; D gene: TRBD2; CDR3 DNA: TGTGCCAGCAGCCAAGGTCCGCCTAGCGGGGATTACAATGAGCAGTTCTTC; CDR3 protein: CASSQGPPSGDYNEQFF
V gene: TRBV9; clone size: .; J gene: TRBJ2-3; D gene: .; CDR3 DNA: TGTGCCAGCAGCGTAGCCGAGGGGAGCACAGATACGCAGTATTTT; CDR3 protein: CASSVAEGSTDTQYF
V gene: TRBV9; clone size: .; J gene: TRBJ2-1; D gene: .; CDR3 DNA: TGTGCCAGCAGCGTAGAGGCGACCTACAATGAGCAGTTCTTC; CDR3 protein: CASSVEATYNEQFF
V gene: TRBV7-2; clone size: .; J gene: TRBJ1-2; D gene: .; CDR3 DNA: TGTGCCAGCAGGGCAGGCCCAGCGGTCTATGGCTACACCTTC; CDR3 protein: CASRAGPAVYGYTF
V gene: TRBV10-3; clone size: once; J gene: TRBJ1-6; D gene: .; CDR3 DNA: TGTGCCATCAGTGTGGGAGACTTGAATTCACCCCTCCACTTT; CDR3 protein: CAISVGDLNSPLHF
V gene: TRBV6-5; clone size: .; J gene: TRBJ2-1; D gene: TRBD1; CDR3 DNA: TGTGCCACCGCGACAGGGGGTTACAATGAGCAGTTCTTC; CDR3 protein: CATATGGYNEQFF
V gene: TRBV19; clone size: many; J gene: TRBJ1-3; D gene: .; CDR3 DNA: TGTGCCAGTGCAGGGGCTTATGGCGACACCATATATTTT; CDR3 protein: CASAGAYGDTIYF
V gene: TRBV4-2; clone size: .; J gene: TRBJ1-6; D gene: .; CDR3 DNA: TGTGCCAGCAGCCTTCCAGGGCCCCAGGGGAATTCACCCCTCCACTTT; CDR3 protein: CASSLPGPQGNSPLHF
V gene: TRBV5-4; clone size: .; J gene: TRBJ2-3; D gene: .; CDR3 DNA: TGTGCCAGCAGCTTGGGAACAGGGAAAACAGATACGCAGTATTTT; CDR3 protein: CASSLGTGKTDTQYF
V gene: TRBV7-7; clone size: .; J gene: TRBJ2-2; D gene: .; CDR3 DNA: TGTGCCAGCAGCTTAGACGGGGGTAACACCGGGGAGCTGTTTTTT; CDR3 protein: CASSLDGGNTGELFF
V gene: TRBV21-1; clone size: .; J gene: TRBJ2-7; D gene: .; CDR3 DNA: TGTGCCAGCAGCAAAGTTCACGCCTTCGACAGGCCCCACTACGAGCAGTACTTC; CDR3 protein: CASSKVHAFDRPHYEQYF
V gene: TRBV4-1; clone size: .; J gene: TRBJ1-1; D gene: TRBD1; CDR3 DNA: TGCGCCAGCAGCCAAGTGGACAGGGACTCTGAAGCTTTCTTT; CDR3 protein: CASSQVDRDSEAFF